The rows below give T cell receptor beta chains drawn from one sample of a study of OX40 agonist ivuxolimab in advanced cancers. TCRdb's copy holds only in-frame clones and misses some; the assay was immunoSEQ multiplex PCR. The repertoire has around 45,000 clones, 84% of them found once; the top ten carry roughly 2.6%. This specimen was CD4+ or CD8+ T cells sorted from blood, taken in a trial of the OX40 agonist ivuxolimab. These receptors were obtained from an adult with an advanced solid tumor such as melanoma, head and neck, liver or kidney cancer. CDR3s include the opening cysteine and the closing phenylalanine or tryptophan. The order of the fields is V gene, J gene, D gene, clone size, CDR3 DNA, CDR3 protein. A D gene is named only where the DNA matches it firmly. Clone size appears in some rows only: once, few, many, or a class for an expanded clone.

TRBV7-9,TRBJ2-2,TRBD2,NA,TGTGCCAGCCCCCGGACTAGCAGTAACACCGGGGAGCTGTTTTTT,CASPRTSSNTGELFF
TRBV9,TRBJ1-2,NA,NA,TGTGCCAGCAGCGGAGACTGGGGGTTAGGCGGCTACACCTTC,CASSGDWGLGGYTF
TRBV6-5,TRBJ2-3,NA,NA,TGTGCCAGCAGTTACCGGACAGTTTCAGATACGCAGTATTTT,CASSYRTVSDTQYF
TRBV7-7,TRBJ2-7,NA,NA,TGTGCCAGCAGCTTAACCTTTGGGACCTTCTACGAGCAGTACTTC,CASSLTFGTFYEQYF
TRBV7-2,TRBJ1-2,NA,few,TGTGCCAGCAGCTTATGGTCCAGGGATGGCTACACCTTC,CASSLWSRDGYTF
TRBV19,TRBJ1-1,TRBD1,NA,TGTGCCAGTAGTTCCCCGTCCGGGACAGGGAGGACTGAAGCTTTCTTT,CASSSPSGTGRTEAFF
TRBV6-6,TRBJ2-7,TRBD2,NA,TGTGCCAGCAGTAGTAGCGGGAGGCGTTCCTACGAGCAGTACTTC,CASSSSGRRSYEQYF
TRBV18,TRBJ2-7,NA,medium-sized,TGTGCCAGCTCACCACAGGGGTCCGAGCAGTACTTC,CASSPQGSEQYF
TRBV30,TRBJ2-2,NA,NA,TGTGCCTGGAACAACGGACAGTACACCGGGGAGCTGTTTTTT,CAWNNGQYTGELFF
TRBV6-8,TRBJ2-2,NA,NA,TGTGCCAGCAGTATACAGGGTGGCACCGGGGAGCTGTTTTTT,CASSIQGGTGELFF
TRBV5-8,TRBJ2-2,NA,NA,TGTGCCAGCATGAGGGAAAACACCGGGGAGCTGTTTTTT,CASMRENTGELFF
TRBV9,TRBJ1-3,NA,NA,TGTGCCAGCAGCGTGGGGGGGAGTGTACTTGGAAACACCATATATTTT,CASSVGGSVLGNTIYF
TRBV2,TRBJ1-2,NA,once,TGTGCCAGCACCTCCCTCGGGGCCCCCGCTAACTATGGCTACACCTTC,CASTSLGAPANYGYTF
TRBV18,TRBJ2-1,NA,few,TGTGCCAGCTCACCACCGCGGTTACAGGGGAGGGGCAATGAGCAGTTCTTC,CASSPPRLQGRGNEQFF
TRBV5-4,TRBJ2-7,TRBD1,once,TGTGCCAGCAGCCTGCAGGGGGTGCGGAACGAGCAGTACTTC,CASSLQGVRNEQYF
TRBV7-2,TRBJ1-5,NA,NA,TGTGCCAGCAGCTTAGGATTCGGGGGAAATCAGCCCCAGCATTTT,CASSLGFGGNQPQHF
TRBV29-1,TRBJ2-1,TRBD2,NA,TGCAGCGAAGAAGCGGGGGGTTCCTACAATGAGCAGTTCTTC,CSEEAGGSYNEQFF
TRBV5-1,TRBJ1-1,TRBD1,NA,TGCGCCAGCAGCTTATCCGGGACAGGGGTCGGTACTGAAGCTTTCTTT,CASSLSGTGVGTEAFF
TRBV6-5,TRBJ2-6,NA,NA,TGTGCCAGCAGTCCGCACAGGGCTGGGGCCAACGTCCTGACTTTC,CASSPHRAGANVLTF
TRBV5-1,TRBJ1-6,TRBD1,NA,TGCGCCAGCAGCTTGAATGTCCAGGGGGGTTCACCCCTCCACTTT,CASSLNVQGGSPLHF
TRBV6-1,TRBJ2-7,TRBD2,NA,TGTGCCAGCAGTGACTGGCTAGCGGGTAACTACGAGCAGTACTTC,CASSDWLAGNYEQYF
TRBV7-9,TRBJ2-1,NA,NA,TGTGCCAGCAGCATTAGTGCTAGCTCCTACAATGAGCAGTTCTTC,CASSISASSYNEQFF
TRBV10-1,TRBJ2-1,NA,NA,TGCGCCAGCGAGGGCGGGTCGGGTAACAATGAGCAGTTCTTC,CASEGGSGNNEQFF
TRBV5-1,TRBJ1-1,NA,NA,TGCGCCAGCAGCTTGATGGACTCGACTGAAGCTTTCTTT,CASSLMDSTEAFF
TRBV7-9,TRBJ1-5,NA,NA,TGTGCCAGCAGCTTAGGGAATCAGCCCCAGCATTTT,CASSLGNQPQHF
TRBV18,TRBJ2-7,TRBD2,NA,TGTGCCAGCTCACTCCCCGGGGGAGCGGGGGTTTCCTACGAGCAGTACTTC,CASSLPGGAGVSYEQYF
TRBV14,TRBJ2-7,NA,few,TGTGCCAGCAGCCAACGCTCCTACGAGCAGTACTTC,CASSQRSYEQYF